Given below is one T cell receptor (beta chain) in context. Extracted total RNA amounted to at least 5.5 micrograms for each sample. This sample was included in a study of blood T cells in healthy people across ages. Alongside a J-beta primer mix, a sample-barcoded 5' primer served in a second PCR lasting roughly 6 to 11 cycles. A tag from a template-switch adaptor with 12 random nucleotides marked each cDNA molecule. From the 5' RACE reads, TCRdb called clonotypes with MiXCR, one entry per CDR3 protein. The table has hundreds of thousands of distinct CDR3 sequences, under 45% seen once. V was trimmed by 5 bases and J by 9 bases, leaving 22 bases between them. The CDR3 is 15 amino acids. Per the germline V gene, CDR1 is MNHEY and CDR2 is SVGAGI.

V and J are TRBV6-5 and TRBJ1-1; D perhaps matches TRBD1 (5 bases). Sequencing was done on a sample of blood. The TCR sequence derives from a man in his 60s in good health. CDR3 protein: CASSASRDVATKAFF. The CDR3 DNA sequence: TGTGCCAGCAGTGCTTCGCGGGACGTCGCAACCAAAGCTTTCTTT.